These T cell receptor beta chains were read from a single sample in a study of blood T cell repertoires in COVID-19. Sequenced by immunoSEQ multiplex PCR; TCRdb stores in-frame clones only, minus some. The table shows some 700,000 clones, with over 80% occurring only once. The sequencing sample was made of peripheral blood. Receptors originate from a woman aged 18-29 years with acute or convalescent COVID-19. Both conserved end residues are part of each CDR3. A D gene is named only where the DNA matches it firmly. A row's size may be missing; if present it is once, few, many or a size class.

CASSLRGAFPETQYF	TGTGCCAGCAGCTTACGGGGGGCCTTCCCAGAGACCCAGTACTTC	.	TRBV7-9	.	TRBJ2-5
CASSLGEDSSFYFRHGYTF	TGTGCCAGCAGCCTCGGTGAGGACAGTTCTTTTTATTTCCGGCATGGCTACACCTTC	once	TRBV14	.	TRBJ1-2
CASSINFSGNTIYF	TGTGCCAGTAGTATAAACTTCTCTGGAAACACCATATATTTT	once	TRBV19	.	TRBJ1-3
CASSSSAVTEQFF	TGTGCCAGCAGTTCCTCAGCGGTGACCGAGCAGTTCTTC	.	TRBV6-2/TRBV6-3	.	TRBJ2-1
CASHDRGLYNEQFF	TGTGCCAGTCATGACAGGGGGCTTTACAATGAGCAGTTCTTC	.	TRBV19	TRBD1	TRBJ2-1
CAISEGEGAGTIYF	TGTGCCATCAGTGAAGGTGAGGGAGCGGGCACCATATATTTT	.	TRBV10-3	.	TRBJ1-3
CASSIEGDTFYGYTF	TGTGCCAGTAGTATAGAAGGGGACACCTTCTATGGCTACACCTTC	.	TRBV19	.	TRBJ1-2
CASSFRDRSFLGTEAFF	TGCGCCAGCAGCTTCCGGGACAGGTCCTTCCTAGGGACTGAAGCTTTCTTT	.	TRBV5-1	TRBD1	TRBJ1-1
CASSLHNGLNTEAFF	TGTGCCAGCAGTCTTCATAACGGTCTGAACACTGAAGCTTTCTTT	once	TRBV9	.	TRBJ1-1
CASSITGGNNSPLHF	TGTGCCAGTAGTATCACTGGGGGGAATAATTCACCCCTCCACTTT	few	TRBV19	.	TRBJ1-6
CASTIQGALPGTEAFF	TGTGCCAGCACCATACAGGGGGCCCTACCGGGCACTGAAGCTTTCTTT	.	TRBV5-4	TRBD1	TRBJ1-1
CASSSRPATGHAWETQYF	TGTGCCAGCAGTTCCAGGCCGGCCACAGGGCACGCATGGGAGACCCAGTACTTC	.	TRBV27	.	TRBJ2-5
CASSLEAGGYGYTF	TGTGCCAGCAGCTTAGAGGCAGGGGGTTATGGCTACACCTTC	.	TRBV7-2	TRBD1	TRBJ1-2
CASSDRDRGSHTIYF	TGTGCCAGCAGTGACCGAGACAGGGGAAGCCACACCATATATTTT	.	TRBV2	TRBD1	TRBJ1-3
CASSQVPNTGDASTNEKLFF	TGCGCCAGCAGCCAAGTCCCAAATACAGGGGACGCTTCAACTAATGAAAAACTGTTTTTT	.	TRBV4-3	TRBD1	TRBJ1-4
CASSPLPGQGPEGDEKLFF	TGTGCCAGCAGCCCCCTTCCGGGACAGGGGCCTGAGGGGGATGAAAAACTGTTTTTT	.	TRBV7-9	TRBD1	TRBJ1-4
CASSTRGWGRSHEQFF	TGTGCCAGCAGCACAAGAGGGTGGGGTCGGAGCCATGAGCAGTTCTTC	.	TRBV9	.	TRBJ2-1
CASSLRRGGYNEQFF	TGTGCCAGTAGTCTCCGCCGGGGGGGGTACAATGAGCAGTTCTTC	.	TRBV19	TRBD2	TRBJ2-1
CASSAHGDGNTIYF	TGTGCCAGCAGCGCGCACGGGGATGGAAACACCATATATTTT	.	TRBV9	.	TRBJ1-3
CASSQDTYGYTF	TGTGCCAGCAGCCAGGACACCTATGGCTACACCTTC	.	TRBV4-2	.	TRBJ1-2
CASSPFHPSSYNSPLHF	TGTGCCAGCTCACCATTCCACCCGAGCTCCTATAATTCACCCCTCCACTTT	.	TRBV18	.	TRBJ1-6
CASSGQTGLNEKLFF	TGTGCCAGCAGCGGACAGACAGGGCTTAATGAAAAACTGTTTTTT	.	TRBV7-9	TRBD1	TRBJ1-4
CASTEDGGPFSGNTIYF	TGTGCCAGCACTGAAGACGGGGGGCCATTCTCTGGAAACACCATATATTTT	.	TRBV9	.	TRBJ1-3
CASSARRTGGTDEQYF	TGTGCCAGCAGCGCGAGAAGGACAGGGGGCACCGACGAGCAGTACTTC	few	TRBV5-6	TRBD1	TRBJ2-7
CASSFPRGISRADTQYF	TGTGCCAGCAGCTTTCCGCGGGGGATCAGTAGGGCAGATACGCAGTATTTT	.	TRBV7-9	TRBD2	TRBJ2-3
CASSSSAVRKNGYTF	TGTGCCAGCAGTTCCTCGGCGGTAAGGAAAAATGGCTACACCTTC	.	TRBV6-5	.	TRBJ1-2
CASSTQRGDTGELFF	TGTGCCAGCTCAACCCAGCGGGGGGACACCGGGGAGCTGTTTTTT	.	TRBV18	TRBD2	TRBJ2-2
CASSLGGDTEAFF	TGTGCCAGCAGCCTTGGGGGGGACACTGAAGCTTTCTTT	.	TRBV7-9	.	TRBJ1-1
CSASGTLGNTIYF	TGCAGCGCCTCAGGGACACTTGGAAACACCATATATTTT	.	TRBV29-1	.	TRBJ1-3
CASSASGTSGVDTQYF	TGTGCCAGCAGCGCATCCGGGACTAGCGGGGTGGATACGCAGTATTTT	.	TRBV9	TRBD2	TRBJ2-3
CASSTQGPGYGYTF	TGTGCCAGTAGTACTCAGGGGCCTGGGTATGGCTACACCTTC	.	TRBV19	.	TRBJ1-2
CASSYPVGGAGAPGEQYF	TGTGCCAGCAGTTACCCCGTCGGGGGAGCGGGGGCCCCAGGGGAGCAGTACTTC	.	TRBV6-2/TRBV6-3	TRBD2	TRBJ2-7
CASSLDRNIQYF	TGTGCCAGCAGTTTGGACAGAAACATTCAGTACTTC	.	TRBV12-3/TRBV12-4	.	TRBJ2-4
CATSDLRRVGQFF	TGTGCCACCAGTGATTTGCGGAGGGTAGGGCAGTTCTTC	.	TRBV24-1	.	TRBJ2-1
CASSRELRDSYSYEQYF	TGTGCCAGCAGCCGTGAATTACGGGACAGTTACTCCTACGAGCAGTACTTC	.	TRBV28	TRBD1	TRBJ2-7
CASSFYRGLGTEAFF	TGCGCCAGCAGCTTCTACAGGGGGCTTGGCACTGAAGCTTTCTTT	.	TRBV5-1	TRBD1	TRBJ1-1
CAAPGTEAFF	TGCGCCGCCCCCGGCACTGAAGCTTTCTTT	.	TRBV5-1	.	TRBJ1-1
CASSLGWADTEAFF	TGCGCCAGCAGCTTGGGATGGGCAGACACTGAAGCTTTCTTT	.	TRBV5-1	.	TRBJ1-1
CASSPAGWSGYTF	TGTGCCAGCTCACCGGCAGGGTGGAGCGGCTACACCTTC	.	TRBV18	.	TRBJ1-2
CASRGHPNTEAFF	TGTGCCAGCAGGGGGCACCCGAACACTGAAGCTTTCTTT	.	TRBV6-4	.	TRBJ1-1
CASSQDLGLNQPQHF	TGTGCCAGCAGCCAAGATTTAGGACTCAATCAGCCCCAGCATTTT	.	TRBV3-1/TRBV3-2	.	TRBJ1-5
CASSSGSAGRIGYTF	TGTGCCAGCAGTTCTGGGTCGGCAGGGAGGATAGGCTACACCTTC	.	TRBV27	.	TRBJ1-2
CASSLGDRGTSKYF	TGTGCCAGCAGTTTGGGGGACAGGGGGACATCGAAGTATTTT	.	TRBV28	TRBD1	TRBJ2-3
CASTTYAGTRSTDTQYF	TGTGCCAGCACCACCTACGCCGGGACTAGAAGCACAGATACGCAGTATTTT	.	TRBV11-2	TRBD2	TRBJ2-3
CASSQTDNYGYTF	TGTGCCAGCAGCCAGACTGATAACTATGGCTACACCTTC	.	TRBV5-5	.	TRBJ1-2
CASSYDRGDSSGNTIYF	TGTGCCAGTAGTTACGACAGGGGCGACAGCTCTGGAAACACCATATATTTT	.	TRBV19	TRBD1	TRBJ1-3
CASSGQGAGTGELFF	TGTGCCAGCAGCGGACAGGGGGCGGGCACCGGGGAGCTGTTTTTT	.	TRBV9	TRBD1	TRBJ2-2
CASSPGRGDGYTF	TGTGCCAGCAGCCCCGGCCGTGGAGATGGCTACACCTTC	.	TRBV7-8	.	TRBJ1-2
CASAGTGNEKLFF	TGTGCCTCCGCCGGGACAGGAAATGAAAAACTGTTTTTT	.	TRBV10-3	TRBD1	TRBJ1-4
CASSVLAGGYNEQFF	TGTGCCAGCAGCGTACTAGCGGGGGGATACAATGAGCAGTTCTTC	.	TRBV9	TRBD2	TRBJ2-1
CASSHKPNYGYTF	TGTGCCAGCAGCCATAAGCCCAACTATGGCTACACCTTC	.	TRBV3-1/TRBV3-2	.	TRBJ1-2